This entry is about one T cell receptor beta chain. This CDR3 is also generated by other DNA sequences in the sample. This sample is drawn from a study of shared clonotypes between healthy human individuals. The data were produced by immunoSEQ multiplex PCR, yet TCRdb's version contains in-frame clones alone and is incomplete. In the table there are a few million clones, 90% to 96% of which are singletons. From germline, CDR1 is MNHEY and CDR2 SVGAGI. CDR3 size: 13 residues. The V gene end was trimmed by 4 bases and the J gene end by 6 bases; junction bases not matched to a gene: 5. The sample taken for sequencing was naive CD4+ T cells sorted from blood. As to subset: CD45RA+ positively selected. This chain uses TRBV6-5 with TRBJ1-1, with 7 bases matching TRBD1. The TCR originated in a man aged 18 to 29 in good health. In DNA form, the CDR3 reads TGTGCCAGCAGTTTTCCGGGGACAGCTGAAGCTTTCTTT. Residues: CASSFPGTAEAFF.